This record looks at one TCR beta chain sequence and its context. Its antigen remains unidentified. This record comes from a study of beta chain features in type 1 diabetes. V was clipped by 2 bases and J by 8 bases; unmatched bases: 4. Germline CDR1 reads MDHEN; CDR2 reads SYDVKM. The CDR3 length is 14 residues. Reverse transcription of all isolated RNA meant that expressed TCRB transcripts were sequenced. TCRdb's copy holds only in-frame clones and misses some; the assay was immunoSEQ multiplex PCR. The repertoire has approximately 58,000 clones, roughly 63% of them found once; the top ten carry 0.29%. Study observations and caveats: An over-representation of cells with high TCR expression could result from cDNA sequencing. In all four CD4+ subsets, TCRB CDR3 length was significantly, moderately reduced in type 1 diabetes.

The sequence derives from a woman younger than 45 with type 1 diabetes. V usage is TRBV28 and J usage is TRBJ2-1, with TRBD2 matching over 9 bases. Sequenced: stem cell memory CD4+ T cells from blood. This chain's CDR3 is CASSLAGGPYEQFF. CDR3 coding DNA: TGTGCCAGCAGTTTAGCGGGAGGGCCTTATGAGCAGTTCTTC.